This T cell receptor (beta chain) was captured in a study of PD-L1 blockade in urothelial cancer. Overall study context: Blood was analyzed 3 weeks (second dose) and 6 weeks after treatment start. Per blood sample, T cells had a median of about 130,000.

Locally advanced or metastatic urothelial carcinoma affected the patients. Per the germline V gene, CDR1 is SGHRS and CDR2 is YFSETQ. Trimming pared 5 bases from V and 3 bases from J, leaving 15 bases between. The CDR3 contains 15 residues. Profiled with immunoSEQ multiplex PCR; TCRdb holds only in-frame clones, not every one. The profile covers under 40,000 clones, with 87% appearing a single time and 3% to 4% taken by the ten largest. This material consisted of PBMCs, taken around atezolizumab (anti-PD-L1) treatment. V gene TRBV5-1 combines with J gene TRBJ1-5; a possible D gene is TRBD1 (6 bases). This sequence originates from a man in his forties or fifties with urothelial cancer. In DNA, the CDR3 is TGCGCCAGCAGTTTCTCAGGGGCGGACAATCAGCCCCAGCATTTT. It translates to CASSFSGADNQPQHF.